This T cell receptor beta chain was recovered during a study of T cells after yellow fever vaccination. As to this clonotype: Its antigen is as yet unknown.

MiXCR, run by TCRdb on the 5' RACE reads, gives a single entry per CDR3 protein. The repertoire consists of roughly 170,000 distinct CDR3 sequences, with approximately 6.2% occurring once and the leading ten covering just under 3%. CDR1 is SGHRS, CDR2 YFSETQ, per germline. CDR3 length: 14 amino acids. The V end lost 2 bases, the J end lost 1 base, and 9 bases lay between the germline ends. Study-level points and caveats: Contaminants from the bulk population, in the form of abundant clonotypes, could be found in FACS-sorted repertoires.

This TCR derives from a man between 18 and 29 years old who received the YFV17D yellow fever vaccine. Source: CD4+ T cells sorted from PBMCs, taken on the day of the first yellow fever vaccination. The chain employs TRBV5-1 and TRBJ1-2, with D uncertain. The CDR3: CASSFEWDNYGYTF. In DNA, the CDR3 is TGCGCCAGCAGCTTTGAGTGGGATAACTATGGCTACACCTTC.